This entry lists 30 T cell receptor beta chains sequenced from one sample in a study of blood T cell repertoires in COVID-19. Produced via immunoSEQ multiplex PCR; TCRdb's table is partial and in-frame only. The data show more than 85,000 clones, with approximately 88% seen just once and about 18% held by the top ten. Sequenced material: peripheral blood. The source of these receptors is a woman aged 55-69 years with acute or convalescent COVID-19.

This clone is a singleton in its sample. The gene calls are TRBV4-2 and TRBJ1-2; TRBD1 matches at 7 bases. There are 15 residues in the CDR3. Germline CDR1 LGHNA, CDR2 YNFKEQ. With V trimmed by 1 base and J by 4 bases, 6 bases remained unmatched. The CDR3 loop is CASSQGQGETYGYTF. CDR3 in DNA: TGTGCCAGCAGCCAAGGACAGGGTGAAACCTATGGCTACACCTTC.

This sequence joins TRBV4-1 and TRBJ2-5; D might be TRBD1 (5 bases). Germline CDR1 and CDR2: MGHRA and YSYEKL. Between the trimmed V and J ends, which lost 4 bases and 0 bases, there was a span of 9 bases. The CDR3 is 14 amino acids. CDR3 sequence (DNA): TGCGCCAGCAGCCGACAGATTAACCAAGAGACCCAGTACTTC. Its translation is CASSRQINQETQYF.

This chain uses TRBV5-1 with TRBJ2-3; 11 bases align to TRBD2. V trimming: 2 bases; J trimming: 3 bases; junction bases outside the gene matches: 8. Looked up from germline, CDR1 is SGHRS and CDR2 is YFSETQ. The length of the CDR3 is 17 residues. The CDR3 sequence is CASSFGVAGGPTDTQYF. As DNA, the CDR3 is TGCGCCAGCAGCTTCGGAGTAGCGGGGGGGCCGACAGATACGCAGTATTTT.

The chain recombines TRBV6-6 with TRBJ1-4, with 8 bases lining up with TRBD1. Germline assignment: CDR1 MNHNY and CDR2 SVGAGI (reference sequence). The CDR3 has 15 amino acids. Trimming removed 5 bases from V and 3 bases from J; junction bases left unmatched: 5. The CDR3 bases are TGTGCCAGCAGTCGGGTACAGGGGGCTAATGAAAAACTGTTTTTT. Its protein is CASSRVQGANEKLFF.

The chain couples TRBV7-2 to TRBJ1-5; D gene ambiguous. V was shortened by 1 base and J by 4 bases, with 5 bases between the two germline ends. Germline V gene lookup returns CDR1 SGHTA and CDR2 FQGNSA. CDR3 size: 13 residues. CDR3 nucleotide sequence: TGTGCCAGCAGCTTAGACGCGAATCAGCCCCAGCATTTT. Translation gives CASSLDANQPQHF.

This chain uses TRBV9 with TRBJ2-6, with D perhaps TRBD2 (6 bases). The germline CDR1 and CDR2 sequences are SGDLS and YYNGEE. The CDR3 extends over 16 amino acids. V gave up 4 bases and J gave up 1 base, with 12 bases separating them. CDR3 amino acids: CASSPSAGSGANVLTF. DNA for the CDR3: TGTGCCAGCAGCCCCTCCGCGGGGTCTGGGGCCAACGTCCTGACTTTC.

The chain has TRBV6-5 and TRBJ1-1; 7 positions agree with TRBD1. V lost 5 bases to trimming and J lost 4 bases; unmatched junction nucleotides: 7. The CDR3 is 14 residues long. From germline, CDR1 is MNHEY and CDR2 SVGAGI. This CDR3 is CASSISQGGTEAFF. CDR3 in DNA: TGTGCCAGCAGTATAAGTCAGGGGGGCACTGAAGCTTTCTTT.

The chain has TRBV2 and TRBJ1-5; D may be TRBD1 (6 bases). The CDR3 length is 13 residues. CDR1 SNHLY and CDR2 FYNNEI come from the germline V gene. V gave up 7 bases and J gave up 9 bases, with 16 bases separating them. CDR3 residues: CASNEGVQGPQHF. The CDR3 DNA reads TGTGCCAGCAACGAAGGTGTACAGGGGCCCCAGCATTTT. Complete variable domain (other parts from reference TRBV2 and TRBJ1-5): EPEVTQTPSHQVTQMGQEVILRCVPISNHLYFYWYRQILGQKVEFLVSFYNNEISEKSEIFDDQFSVERPDGSNFTLKIRSTKLEDSAMYFCASNEGVQGPQHFGDGTRLSIL.

V usage is TRBV7-3 and J usage is TRBJ1-2, with D hard to call. This CDR3 is 13 amino acids long. Germline values: CDR1 SGHTA, CDR2 FQGTGA. V lost 1 base, J lost 1 base, and 4 bases lay in between. The CDR3 sequence: CASSLNGNYGYTF. CDR3 nucleotide sequence: TGTGCCAGCAGCTTAAACGGTAACTATGGCTACACCTTC.

The chain is built from TRBV5-1 and TRBJ1-3; 7 bases map to TRBD1. V lost 2 bases to trimming and J lost 5 bases; unmatched junction nucleotides: 7. This CDR3 is 15 amino acids long. Germline V lookup: CDR1 SGHRS, CDR2 YFSETQ. CDR3: CASSFNGQERNTIYF. The CDR3 coding sequence is TGCGCCAGCAGCTTCAACGGACAGGAACGAAACACCATATATTTT.

The rearrangement joins TRBV20-1 to TRBJ2-7; 8 bases are shared with TRBD1. The V gene end was trimmed by 3 bases and the J gene end by 1 base; junction bases not matched to a gene: 8. This CDR3 spans 15 amino acids. Germline loops: CDR1 DFQATT, CDR2 SNEGSKA (reference sequence). CDR3: CSASGGQERSYEQYF. The CDR3 region has the DNA TGCAGTGCTAGTGGGGGACAGGAAAGGTCCTACGAGCAGTACTTC.

The J gene is TRBJ1-1, the V gene TRBV6-5; 7 bases align to TRBD1. Germline CDR1 is MNHEY and CDR2 is SVGAGI. V was clipped by 6 bases and J by 2 bases; unmatched bases: 6. The CDR3 has 14 residues. The CDR3: CASRHGQVNTEAFF. For the CDR3, the DNA is TGTGCCAGCAGACACGGACAGGTTAACACTGAAGCTTTCTTT.

V and J are TRBV7-2 and TRBJ1-4; possible D gene TRBD1, 5 bases. Germline CDR1 reads SGHTA; CDR2 reads FQGNSA. This CDR3 has 15 amino acids. V dropped 5 bases and J dropped 3 bases, with 13 bases sitting between them. The DNA for the CDR3 is TGTGCCAGCAGCCCCAAGACAGCATCTAATGAAAAACTGTTTTTT. It is translated as CASSPKTASNEKLFF. Variable domain in full (rest from reference TRBV7-2 and TRBJ1-4): GAGVSQSPSNKVTEKGKDVELRCDPISGHTALYWYRQSLGQGLEFLIYFQGNSAPDKSGLPSDRFSAERTGGSVSTLTIQRTQQEDSAVYLCASSPKTASNEKLFFGSGTQLSVL.

The rearrangement joins TRBV5-4 to TRBJ1-3, with D tentatively TRBD1 (5 bases). The CDR3 covers 16 residues. The germline V gene has CDR1 SGHNT and CDR2 YYREEE (reference sequence). Deletions cut 4 bases from V and 0 bases from J, with 14 bases between. The CDR3 is CASSVRDFRSGNTIYF. The CDR3 DNA is TGTGCCAGCAGCGTAAGGGACTTCCGCTCTGGAAACACCATATATTTT. The whole variable domain, remainder taken from reference TRBV5-4 and TRBJ1-3, is ETGVTQSPTHLIKTRGQQVTLRCSSQSGHNTVSWYQQALGQGPQFIFQYYREEENGRGNFPPRFSGLQFPNYSSELNVNALELDDSALYLCASSVRDFRSGNTIYFGEGSWLTVV.

The V gene is TRBV25-1, the J gene TRBJ2-1; D is unresolved. The V gene's germline CDR1 is MGHDK and CDR2 SYGVNS. The V and J ends lost 3 bases and 7 bases respectively, with 13 bases between them. CDR3 length equals 14 residues. This CDR3 reads CASSDPVPSNEQFF. As DNA, the CDR3 is TGTGCCAGCAGTGACCCGGTTCCTTCTAATGAGCAGTTCTTC.

This chain uses TRBV6-2 or TRBV6-3 with TRBJ2-7; 9 positions agree with TRBD2. Per the germline V gene, CDR1 is MNHEY and CDR2 is SVGEGT. Trimming cost V 5 bases and J 6 bases; bases outside gene matches: 14. CDR3 length equals 16 residues. CDR3: CASSNEGGGGASEQYF. CDR3 sequence (DNA): TGTGCCAGCAGTAACGAGGGAGGCGGGGGGGCCTCCGAGCAGTACTTC.

This chain uses TRBV28 with TRBJ1-4, with TRBD1 matching 9 bases. Looked up from germline, CDR1 is MDHEN and CDR2 is SYDVKM. The CDR3 has 15 residues. V dropped 3 bases and J dropped 4; count of bases not matched to a gene: 3. DNA for the CDR3: TGTGCCAGCAGTTTCGACAGGGGGGTTAATGAAAAACTGTTTTTT. Amino acid sequence: CASSFDRGVNEKLFF.

The genes are TRBV2 and TRBJ1-3; maybe TRBD1 (6 bases). CDR3 length: 12 amino acids. Germline V gene sequence: CDR1 SNHLY, CDR2 FYNNEI. Trimming cost V 7 bases and J 6 bases, with 10 bases left between them. This CDR3 is CASNREANTIYF. The CDR3 DNA follows: TGTGCCAGCAACAGGGAAGCAAACACCATATATTTT.

In this sample, this clone turned up once. The CDR3 region has the DNA TGTGCCAGCAGCCAAGAAGTCAGCGGGGACCCCTACGAGCAGTACTTC. It translates to CASSQEVSGDPYEQYF. The V and J genes are TRBV3-1 (or the pseudogene TRBV3-2) and TRBJ2-7; TRBD2 matches 7 bases. This CDR3 has 16 amino acids. Losses at the gene ends were 0 bases for V and 2 bases for J; bases not matched to a gene: 7. Germline V lookup: CDR1 LGHDT, CDR2 YNNKEL (reference sequence).

The DNA for the CDR3 is TGTGCCACCAGCAGAGGTACCGGACAGGGGGACTACAATGAGCAGTTCTTC. This translates into CATSRGTGQGDYNEQFF. The gene calls are TRBV15 and TRBJ2-1, with TRBD1 matching 10 bases. CDR3 size: 17 residues. Germline V lookup: CDR1 LNHNV, CDR2 YYDKDF (reference sequence). The junction had 6 bases not matched to a gene; V was cut back by 1 base and J by 3 bases.

V gene TRBV9 combines with J gene TRBJ1-2; the D gene is possibly TRBD1 (6 bases). The V gene's germline CDR1 is SGDLS and CDR2 YYNGEE. Trimming cost V 4 bases and J 2 bases, with 15 bases left between them. The CDR3 loop spans 15 amino acids. Here the CDR3 DNA reads TGTGCCAGCAGCCCATCTCGAAGGGGGAACTATGGCTACACCTTC. It translates to CASSPSRRGNYGYTF.

The gene calls are TRBV2 and TRBJ2-1, with TRBD1 matching 8 bases. This CDR3 contains 14 residues. Trimming cost V 10 bases and J 5 bases; bases outside gene matches: 10. Germline CDR1 SNHLY, CDR2 FYNNEI. Written as DNA, the CDR3 is TGTGCCACTGGCGACAGGGGAAGCGACAATGAGCAGTTCTTC. This codes for CATGDRGSDNEQFF.

The chain is built from TRBV5-5 and TRBJ1-1; weak D call: TRBD1 (5 bases). V dropped 3 bases and J dropped 5 bases, with 20 bases sitting between them. Germline V gene lookup returns CDR1 SGHKS and CDR2 YYEKEE (reference sequence). The length of the CDR3 is 16 residues. The CDR3 region is CASSSQTIREGTEAFF. Here the CDR3 DNA reads TGTGCCAGCAGCTCACAAACTATCAGGGAAGGGACTGAAGCTTTCTTT.

The chain joins TRBV1 to TRBJ1-4; the table gives TRBD1 as D, unverified against the DNA. TRBV1 is noted as a pseudogene. The CDR3 is 18 amino acids. The CDR3 loop reads CTSSDEDRVGFIDEKLFF. The CDR3 DNA reads TGCACCAGCAGCGACGAAGACAGGGTCGGGTTTATCGATGAAAAACTGTTTTTT.

The chain uses TRBV19 and TRBJ1-2, with 7 bases lining up with TRBD1. CDR1 LNHDA and CDR2 SQIVND come from the germline V gene (reference sequence). V lost 7 bases to trimming and J lost 4 bases; unmatched junction nucleotides: 9. The CDR3 is made up of 14 amino acids. CDR3 nucleotides: TGTGCCAGTACCACAGATGACAGGGTCTATGGCTACACCTTC. Amino acids: CASTTDDRVYGYTF.

The CDR3, as DNA: TGTGCCAGCAGCTACATTGGGGGAGGAGGTAATCAGCCCCAGCATTTT. Protein sequence: CASSYIGGGGNQPQHF. V usage is TRBV12-1 and J usage is TRBJ1-5. TRBV12-1 is described as a pseudogene. The CDR3 is made up of 16 amino acids.

The rearrangement uses TRBV28 and TRBJ1-2; a possible D gene is TRBD1 (6 bases). The germline gives CDR1 MDHEN, CDR2 SYDVKM. The length of the CDR3 is 13 residues. Trimming left V 5 bases short and J 4 bases short, with 11 bases between. The CDR3 coding sequence is TGTGCCAGCAGTCTAGGACAGTTCTATGGCTACACCTTC. Its protein product is CASSLGQFYGYTF.

V and J are TRBV28 and TRBJ2-4; 7 nucleotides line up with TRBD2. Germline V CDR1 and CDR2: MDHEN, SYDVKM. The CDR3 extends over 15 amino acids. The ends lost 7 bases at V and 5 bases at J; junction bases unmatched: 11. CDR3 residues: CASNLNWGGENIQYF. CDR3 coding DNA: TGTGCCAGCAATCTCAATTGGGGGGGGGAAAACATTCAGTACTTC.

This clone was found a few times. The V gene is TRBV11-2, the J gene TRBJ1-4; D is unclear. There are 13 residues in the CDR3. Per the germline V gene, CDR1 is SGHAT and CDR2 is FQNNGV. Trimming pared 2 bases from V and 6 bases from J, leaving 7 bases between. The CDR3: CASSLNRDEKLFF. The CDR3 nucleotides read TGTGCCAGCAGCTTAAATCGGGATGAAAAACTGTTTTTT.

This clone was detected only a few times. The chain employs TRBV18 and TRBJ1-1; maybe TRBD1 (6 bases). V lost 2 bases and J lost 5, with 9 bases in between. The CDR3 runs 13 residues. Per germline, CDR1 KGHSH and CDR2 LQKENI. CDR3 bases: TGTGCCAGCTCACCAAGGGGGGGGACTGAAGCTTTCTTT. This encodes CASSPRGGTEAFF.